Listed below are T cell receptor beta chains from one sample, sequenced in a study of blood T cell repertoires in COVID-19. Profiled with immunoSEQ multiplex PCR; TCRdb holds only in-frame clones, not every one. The sample contains around 170,000 clones, approximately 90% of which appear only once. The sample taken for sequencing was peripheral blood. These receptors came from a man younger than 35 who had recovered from COVID-19. CDR3s include the opening cysteine and the closing phenylalanine or tryptophan. Fields, in order: V gene, D gene, J gene, CDR3 protein. A D gene is named only where the DNA matches it firmly.

TRBV11-3	.	TRBJ2-1	CASSLDNRYNEQFF
TRBV30	.	TRBJ2-2	CAWSALGTGELFF
TRBV7-3	TRBD1	TRBJ1-1	CASSITGATEAFF
TRBV25-1	.	TRBJ1-5	CASSPGGRVSNQPQHF
TRBV7-8	.	TRBJ1-5	CASSLYGNSNQPQHF
TRBV5-6	TRBD1	TRBJ1-3	CASSPGQVGNTIYF
TRBV3-1/TRBV3-2	.	TRBJ2-2	CASSPRAGNTGELFF
TRBV6-2/TRBV6-3	TRBD2	TRBJ2-7	CASSYRTSGSYEQYF
TRBV6-5	.	TRBJ1-5	CASSQDSYQPQHF
TRBV4-1	TRBD2	TRBJ2-5	CASSQESGSTWETQYF
TRBV10-3	TRBD2	TRBJ2-7	CAIRRGLAGEGSYEQYF
TRBV11-2	.	TRBJ2-5	CASSLDWMGAEETQYF
TRBV4-3	.	TRBJ1-5	CASSQETGPLQPQHF
TRBV7-6	TRBD1	TRBJ2-2	CASSSSPWTGEWNTGELFF
TRBV7-9	.	TRBJ2-7	CASSFTNRLGDSYEQYF
TRBV6-5	.	TRBJ2-1	CASSYSPGGHNEQFF
TRBV2	TRBD1	TRBJ2-2	CASTLLQGAGGELFF
TRBV6-5	.	TRBJ2-1	CASSGSGLGYNEQFF
TRBV7-2	TRBD1	TRBJ1-1	CASSARQGNTEAFF
TRBV5-4	.	TRBJ1-1	CASSPGGNTEAFF
TRBV5-1	TRBD2	TRBJ2-7	CASSLGSGRAEQYF
TRBV3-1/TRBV3-2	TRBD1	TRBJ1-2	CASSQEGTGKGYTF
TRBV4-3	.	TRBJ2-7	CASSQELGYEQYF
TRBV7-9	.	TRBJ1-1	CASSLRQMNTEAFF
TRBV9	TRBD1	TRBJ1-4	CASSSQTGRAATNEKLFF
TRBV7-9	TRBD1	TRBJ2-7	CASSLAGTGTEQYF
TRBV3-1/TRBV3-2	TRBD1	TRBJ2-2	CASSPVGTGSGDGELFF
TRBV27	.	TRBJ1-2	CASSFSGGPRYGYTF
TRBV5-1	.	TRBJ1-2	CASSYDSNYGYTF
TRBV6-5	.	TRBJ2-3	CASSYSKGSTDTQYF
TRBV6-6	.	TRBJ2-7	CASSPRRENEQYF
TRBV18	.	TRBJ1-1	CASSPPSGNTEAFF
TRBV9	.	TRBJ2-6	CASSPASSGANVLTF
TRBV5-1	.	TRBJ2-7	CASSWKAGPTYEQYF
TRBV28	.	TRBJ1-2	CASREGRGGYTF
TRBV28	.	TRBJ2-7	CASSLISSRGYEQYF
TRBV20-1	.	TRBJ1-2	CSARDNWGYTF
TRBV30	TRBD1	TRBJ2-1	CAWNEGQFYNEQFF
TRBV9	.	TRBJ2-1	CASTLTGTPYNEQFF
TRBV5-4	TRBD2	TRBJ2-1	CASSRGGLADYNEQFF
TRBV5-1	.	TRBJ2-3	CASKGSSTDTQYF